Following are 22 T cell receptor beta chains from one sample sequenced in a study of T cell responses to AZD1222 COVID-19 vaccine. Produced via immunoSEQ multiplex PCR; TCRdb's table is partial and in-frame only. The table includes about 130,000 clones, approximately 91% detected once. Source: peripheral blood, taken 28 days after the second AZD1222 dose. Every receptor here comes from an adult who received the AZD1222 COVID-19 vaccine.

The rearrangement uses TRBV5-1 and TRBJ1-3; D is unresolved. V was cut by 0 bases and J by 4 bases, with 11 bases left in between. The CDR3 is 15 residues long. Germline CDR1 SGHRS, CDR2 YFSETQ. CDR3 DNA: TGCGCCAGCAGCTTGGGGCAGGTATTCGGAAACACCATATATTTT. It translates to CASSLGQVFGNTIYF.

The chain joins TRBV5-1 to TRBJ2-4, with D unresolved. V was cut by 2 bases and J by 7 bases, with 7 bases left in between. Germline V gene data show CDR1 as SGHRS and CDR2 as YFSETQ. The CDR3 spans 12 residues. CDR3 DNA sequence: TGCGCCAGCAGCTTCGATAAGAACATTCAGTACTTC. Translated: CASSFDKNIQYF.

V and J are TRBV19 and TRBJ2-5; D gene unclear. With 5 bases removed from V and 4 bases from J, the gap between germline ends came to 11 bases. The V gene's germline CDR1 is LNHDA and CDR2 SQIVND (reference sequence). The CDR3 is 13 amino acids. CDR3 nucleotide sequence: TGTGCCAGTAGTGCCAGAACTGCAGAGACCCAGTACTTC. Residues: CASSARTAETQYF.

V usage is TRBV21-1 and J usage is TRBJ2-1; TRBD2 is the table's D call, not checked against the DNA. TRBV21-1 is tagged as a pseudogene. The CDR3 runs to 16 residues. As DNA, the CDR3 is TGTGCCAGCAGCCATTGGACTAGCGGGAGCGACAATGAGCAGTTCTTC. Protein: CASSHWTSGSDNEQFF.

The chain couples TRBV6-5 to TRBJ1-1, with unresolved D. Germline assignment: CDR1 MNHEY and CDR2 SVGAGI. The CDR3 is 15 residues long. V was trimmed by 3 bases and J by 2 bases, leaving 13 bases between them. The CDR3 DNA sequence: TGTGCCAGCAGTTATGCAGGCAGATATAACACTGAAGCTTTCTTT. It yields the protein CASSYAGRYNTEAFF.

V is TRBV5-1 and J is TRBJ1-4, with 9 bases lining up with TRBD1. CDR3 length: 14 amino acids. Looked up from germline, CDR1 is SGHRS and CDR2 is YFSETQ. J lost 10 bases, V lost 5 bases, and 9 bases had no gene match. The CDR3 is CASSQGQGSGKLFF. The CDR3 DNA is TGCGCCAGCAGTCAAGGACAGGGGTCCGGAAAACTGTTTTTT.

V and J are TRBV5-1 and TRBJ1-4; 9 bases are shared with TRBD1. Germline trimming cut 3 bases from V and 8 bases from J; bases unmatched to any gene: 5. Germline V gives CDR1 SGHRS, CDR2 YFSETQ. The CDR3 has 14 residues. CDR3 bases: TGCGCCAGCAGCTCACAGGGGGCAGAAGAAAAACTGTTTTTT. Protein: CASSSQGAEEKLFF.

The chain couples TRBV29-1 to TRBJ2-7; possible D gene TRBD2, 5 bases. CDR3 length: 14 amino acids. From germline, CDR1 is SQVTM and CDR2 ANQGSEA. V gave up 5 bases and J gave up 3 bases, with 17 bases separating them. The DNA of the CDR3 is TGCAGCGTTTTCCCCGGGGTGGCGTTCTACGAGCAGTACTTC. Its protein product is CSVFPGVAFYEQYF.

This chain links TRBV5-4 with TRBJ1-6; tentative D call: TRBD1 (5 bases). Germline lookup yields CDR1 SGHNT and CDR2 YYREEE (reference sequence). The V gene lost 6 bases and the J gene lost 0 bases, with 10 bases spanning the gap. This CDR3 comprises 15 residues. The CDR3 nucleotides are TGTGCCAGCACGAAAGACAGCTCCTATAATTCACCCCTCCACTTT. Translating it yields CASTKDSSYNSPLHF.

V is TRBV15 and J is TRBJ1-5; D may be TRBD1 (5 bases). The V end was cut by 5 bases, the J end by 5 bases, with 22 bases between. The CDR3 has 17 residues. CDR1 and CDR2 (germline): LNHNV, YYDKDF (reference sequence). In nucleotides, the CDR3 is TGTGCCACCAGCCCTAAAGTGGGACGGAAAAGGTATCAGCCCCAGCATTTT. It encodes CATSPKVGRKRYQPQHF.

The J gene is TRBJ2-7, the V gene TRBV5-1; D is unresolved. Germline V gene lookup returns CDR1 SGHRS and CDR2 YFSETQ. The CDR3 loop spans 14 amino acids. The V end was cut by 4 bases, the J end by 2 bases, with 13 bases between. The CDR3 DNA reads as TGCGCCAGCAGCCCCTCGACTGGAACCTACGAGCAGTACTTC. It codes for CASSPSTGTYEQYF.

CDR3 DNA: TGTGCCAGCAGGAACGGACAGGGGGATCAGCCCCAGCATTTT. It encodes CASRNGQGDQPQHF. The chain uses TRBV28 and TRBJ1-5; 10 bases fit TRBD1. CDR1 is MDHEN and CDR2 is SYDVKM in the germline V gene. The CDR3 is 14 amino acids. Trimming removed 6 bases from V and 5 bases from J; junction bases left unmatched: 4.

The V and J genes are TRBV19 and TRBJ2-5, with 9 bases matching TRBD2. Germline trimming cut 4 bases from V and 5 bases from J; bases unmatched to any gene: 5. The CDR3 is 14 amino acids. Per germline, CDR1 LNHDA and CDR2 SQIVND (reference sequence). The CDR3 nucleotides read TGTGCCAGTAGTAGACTAGCGGAGGGGGAGACCCAGTACTTC. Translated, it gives CASSRLAEGETQYF.

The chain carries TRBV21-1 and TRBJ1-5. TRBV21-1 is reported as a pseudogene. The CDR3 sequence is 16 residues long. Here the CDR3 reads CASSAFSSRPDQPQHF. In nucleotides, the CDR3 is TGTGCCAGCAGCGCGTTCTCGTCTCGTCCGGATCAGCCCCAGCATTTT.

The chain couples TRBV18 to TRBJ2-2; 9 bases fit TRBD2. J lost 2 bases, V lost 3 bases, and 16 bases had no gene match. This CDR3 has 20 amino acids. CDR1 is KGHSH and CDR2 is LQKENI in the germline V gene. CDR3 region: CASSPRASGTVKTNTGELFF. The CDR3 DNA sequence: TGTGCCAGCTCACCCCGGGCTAGCGGGACCGTAAAGACAAACACCGGGGAGCTGTTTTTT.

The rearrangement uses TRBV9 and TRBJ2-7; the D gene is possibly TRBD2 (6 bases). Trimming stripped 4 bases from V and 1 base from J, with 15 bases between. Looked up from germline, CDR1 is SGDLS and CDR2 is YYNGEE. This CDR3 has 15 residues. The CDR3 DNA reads TGTGCCAGCAGCCCAGGCGAGCGGGTTTCCTACGAGCAGTACTTC. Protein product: CASSPGERVSYEQYF.

CDR3 in amino acids: CASSEDRINEKLFF. The CDR3 bases are TGTGCCAGCAGTGAGGACAGGATTAATGAAAAACTGTTTTTT. The rearrangement links TRBV6-1 to TRBJ1-4; the match to TRBD1 covers 7 bases. Trimming cost V 3 bases and J 4 bases; bases outside gene matches: 2. The CDR3 runs 14 residues. Germline values: CDR1 MNHNS, CDR2 SASEGT.

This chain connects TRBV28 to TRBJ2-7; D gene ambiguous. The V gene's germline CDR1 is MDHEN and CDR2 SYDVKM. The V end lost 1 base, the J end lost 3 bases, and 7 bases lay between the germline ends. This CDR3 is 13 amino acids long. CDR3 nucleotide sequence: TGTGCCAGCAGTTTATTACAGTTCTACGAGCAGTACTTC. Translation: CASSLLQFYEQYF.

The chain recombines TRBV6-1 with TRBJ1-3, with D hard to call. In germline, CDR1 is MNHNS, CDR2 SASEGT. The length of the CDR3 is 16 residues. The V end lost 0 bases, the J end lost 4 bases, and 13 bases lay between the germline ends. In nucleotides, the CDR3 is TGTGCCAGCAGTGAAGCAGAAGCAGGCCGGGGAAACACCATATATTTT. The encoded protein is CASSEAEAGRGNTIYF.

CDR3 in DNA: TGTGCCAGCAGCGTAGATGGTGGCACTGGGTACCAAGAGACCCAGTACTTC. Amino acids: CASSVDGGTGYQETQYF. The rearrangement joins TRBV9 to TRBJ2-5; D gene uncertain. The CDR3 totals 17 residues. In germline, CDR1 is SGDLS, CDR2 YYNGEE. Trimming shortened V by 0 bases and J by 0 bases, and 15 bases separated the two germline ends.

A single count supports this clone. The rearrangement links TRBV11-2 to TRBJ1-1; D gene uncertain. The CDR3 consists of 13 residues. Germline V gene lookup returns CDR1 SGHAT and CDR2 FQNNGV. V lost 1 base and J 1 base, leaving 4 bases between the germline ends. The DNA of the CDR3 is TGTGCCAGCAGCTTAGTGAGGAACACTGAAGCTTTCTTT. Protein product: CASSLVRNTEAFF.

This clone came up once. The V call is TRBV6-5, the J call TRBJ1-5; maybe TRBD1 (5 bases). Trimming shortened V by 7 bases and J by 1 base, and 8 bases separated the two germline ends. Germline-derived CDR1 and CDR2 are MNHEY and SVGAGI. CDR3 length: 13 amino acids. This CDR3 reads CASTRGSNQPQHF. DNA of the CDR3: TGTGCCAGCACACGGGGCAGCAATCAGCCCCAGCATTTT.